This T cell receptor (beta chain) was observed in a study of post-analysis software for immune sequencing data. Study-wide results and limits: Four to six TRBV segments were more frequent in patients than controls; TRBV5-6, TRBV5-1 and TRBV20-1 belonged to this group.

CDR1 is MDHEN, CDR2 SYDVKM, per germline. V was pared by 4 bases and J by 3 bases, with 16 bases between. This CDR3 region has 16 residues. cDNA libraries of TCR beta carried unique molecular identifiers. TCRdb reprocessed the PCR reads via MiXCR and lists one record per CDR3 protein. Of approximately 730,000 distinct CDR3 sequences in the sample, 46% were seen once. Concerning this clonotype: What it binds is unknown.

The J gene is TRBJ1-5, the V gene TRBV28; D is perhaps TRBD1 (5 bases). The sequence derives from a girl aged 10 to 17 with multiple sclerosis. Input material: blood. CDR3 nucleotides: TGTGCCAGCAGTTCTATGCCGGGACGGTCCAATCAGCCCCAGCATTTT. Its protein product is CASSSMPGRSNQPQHF.